This record concerns one TCR beta chain sequence. Using MiXCR, TCRdb re-called clones from the PCR reads. The data contain approximately 20,000 clones, around 16% of them singletons. The sample is drawn from a study of metastatic and nonmetastatic thyroid tumors. At the level of the study: Thyroid patients, malignant and benign, had repertoires compared across blood and tumor or nodule tissue.

Germline CDR1 DFQATT, CDR2 SNEGSKA (reference sequence). Unmatched junction bases numbered 11, after V lost 5 bases and J lost 6 bases. This CDR3 has 16 residues. No patient had received any treatment before thyroid surgery. V is TRBV20-1 and J is TRBJ2-1; 12 bases are a match to TRBD2. Sequenced input: blood. This clonotype was sampled from a male donor with papillary thyroid cancer or a benign thyroid nodule (not recorded which). Some clones in this sample may be carry-over from other donors' samples. The CDR3 loop reads CSAYPRLAGVANEQFF. In nucleotides, the CDR3 is TGCAGTGCTTACCCTAGACTAGCGGGAGTAGCCAATGAGCAGTTCTTC.